This TCR beta chain was sequenced during a study of shared clonotypes between healthy human individuals. Deep-level assay runs were performed. Profiling relied on immunoSEQ multiplex PCR, and the TCRdb table lists in-frame clones only, not all of them. The sample carries 2.3 million or so clones, 85% to 95% recorded once. Per the germline V gene, CDR1 is GTSNPN and CDR2 is SVGIG (reference sequence). With V trimmed by 3 bases and J by 4 bases, 0 bases remained unmatched. The CDR3 runs to 11 residues. The sequencing input was naive CD4+ T cells from PBMCs. The subset here: CD45RA+ positively selected. The chain employs TRBV30 and TRBJ2-7; 7 nucleotides match TRBD1. This TCR was sampled from a man aged 18 to 29 in good health. Some clones in this sample may be carry-over from other donors' samples. The CDR3 DNA reads TGTGCCTGGAGACAGGGGTACGAGCAGTACTTC. It is translated as CAWRQGYEQYF.